Listed here are 6 T cell receptor beta chains from one sample, sequenced in a study of graft-versus-host responses after intestinal transplantation. Measured with immunoSEQ multiplex PCR; TCRdb has only the in-frame clones, and not every one. The sample holds about 11,000 clones, about 33% seen once. The sample in question was alloreactive CD4+ T cells from a mixed lymphocyte reaction culture, obtained before transplantation. The subset was: CFSE-low proliferating T cells sorted from roughly six-day pre-transplant mixed lymphocyte reaction (GvH or HvG direction). Receptors were obtained from a human patient who was an organ donor for intestinal transplantation.

This clone was counted between two and nine times. V is TRBV6-1 and J is TRBJ2-5; 7 bases agree with TRBD2. The CDR3 has 14 residues. The V and J ends lost 3 bases and 4 bases, in that order; junction bases with no gene match: 5. Germline lookup yields CDR1 MNHNS and CDR2 SASEGT. CDR3 in DNA: TGTGCCAGCAGTGAGTGGGGGAGGGGAGAGACCCAGTACTTC. Translated: CASSEWGRGETQYF.

DNA for the CDR3: TGCGCCAGCAGCTTGTCCGGGACAACTAATGAAAAACTGTTTTTT. As protein: CASSLSGTTNEKLFF. The rearrangement joins TRBV5-1 to TRBJ1-4; D gene ambiguous. Looked up from germline, CDR1 is SGHRS and CDR2 is YFSETQ. Trimming left V 1 base short and J 0 bases short, with 7 bases between. The CDR3 consists of 15 residues.

Only a few counts were recorded for this clone. J is TRBJ2-5 and V is TRBV6-5; D may be TRBD2 (7 bases). The CDR3 is made up of 13 amino acids. Trimming took off 6 bases at V and 4 bases at J, with 12 bases between the two ends. The V gene's germline CDR1 is MNHEY and CDR2 SVGAGI. The CDR3 region is CASRWGGAETQYF. The DNA for the CDR3 is TGTGCCAGCAGATGGGGGGGCGCAGAGACCCAGTACTTC.

There are a few counts of this clone. V gene TRBV7-9 combines with J gene TRBJ2-5, with 7 bases aligning to TRBD1. Looked up from germline, CDR1 is SEHNR and CDR2 is FQNEAQ (reference sequence). V was pared by 4 bases and J by 5 bases, with 7 bases of the junction left unmatched. CDR3 length: 14 residues. CDR3 sequence reads: CASSWGQPEETQYF. In DNA, the CDR3 is TGTGCCAGCAGCTGGGGACAGCCGGAGGAGACCCAGTACTTC. The complete variable domain, with remaining parts taken from reference TRBV7-9 and TRBJ2-5, reads DTGVSQNPRHKITKRGQNVTFRCDPISEHNRLYWYRQTLGQGPEFLTYFQNEAQLEKSRLLSDRFSAERPKGSFSTLEIQRTEQGDSAMYLCASSWGQPEETQYFGPGTRLLVL.

In its sample, this clone was seen once. The rearrangement uses TRBV30 and TRBJ1-1, with a possible D match to TRBD1 (5 bases). Germline CDR1 GTSNPN, CDR2 SVGIG (reference sequence). This CDR3 has 13 amino acids. Deletions cut 5 bases from V and 6 bases from J, with 16 bases between. The CDR3 region has the DNA TGTGCCTGGGCCCCCAGGGCGGGAGCTGAAGCTTTCTTT. Protein sequence: CAWAPRAGAEAFF.

This clone has only a few counts. This chain joins TRBV6-1 and TRBJ1-6; no firm D call. The CDR3 is 13 amino acids. Germline CDR1 MNHNS, CDR2 SASEGT. Trimming removed 7 bases at V and 7 bases at J, with 11 bases between. The CDR3 nucleotides read TGTGCCAGCAAGCTCGACGGGAATTCACCCCTCCACTTT. This translates into CASKLDGNSPLHF.